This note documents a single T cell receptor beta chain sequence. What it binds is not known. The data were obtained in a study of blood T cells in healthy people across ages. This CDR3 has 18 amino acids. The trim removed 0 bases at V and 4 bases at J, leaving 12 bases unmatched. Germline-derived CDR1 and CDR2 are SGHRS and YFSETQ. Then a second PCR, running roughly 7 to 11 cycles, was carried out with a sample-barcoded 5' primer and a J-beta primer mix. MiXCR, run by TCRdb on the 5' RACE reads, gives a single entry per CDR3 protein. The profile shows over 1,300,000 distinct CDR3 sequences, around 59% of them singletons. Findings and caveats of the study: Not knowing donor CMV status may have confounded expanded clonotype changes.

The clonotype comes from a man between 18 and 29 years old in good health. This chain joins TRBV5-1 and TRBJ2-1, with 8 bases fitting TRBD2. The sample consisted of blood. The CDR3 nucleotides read TGCGCCAGCAGCTTGGCTATTGGGAGTGGCGGGAGGTACAATGAGCAGTTCTTC. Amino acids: CASSLAIGSGGRYNEQFF.